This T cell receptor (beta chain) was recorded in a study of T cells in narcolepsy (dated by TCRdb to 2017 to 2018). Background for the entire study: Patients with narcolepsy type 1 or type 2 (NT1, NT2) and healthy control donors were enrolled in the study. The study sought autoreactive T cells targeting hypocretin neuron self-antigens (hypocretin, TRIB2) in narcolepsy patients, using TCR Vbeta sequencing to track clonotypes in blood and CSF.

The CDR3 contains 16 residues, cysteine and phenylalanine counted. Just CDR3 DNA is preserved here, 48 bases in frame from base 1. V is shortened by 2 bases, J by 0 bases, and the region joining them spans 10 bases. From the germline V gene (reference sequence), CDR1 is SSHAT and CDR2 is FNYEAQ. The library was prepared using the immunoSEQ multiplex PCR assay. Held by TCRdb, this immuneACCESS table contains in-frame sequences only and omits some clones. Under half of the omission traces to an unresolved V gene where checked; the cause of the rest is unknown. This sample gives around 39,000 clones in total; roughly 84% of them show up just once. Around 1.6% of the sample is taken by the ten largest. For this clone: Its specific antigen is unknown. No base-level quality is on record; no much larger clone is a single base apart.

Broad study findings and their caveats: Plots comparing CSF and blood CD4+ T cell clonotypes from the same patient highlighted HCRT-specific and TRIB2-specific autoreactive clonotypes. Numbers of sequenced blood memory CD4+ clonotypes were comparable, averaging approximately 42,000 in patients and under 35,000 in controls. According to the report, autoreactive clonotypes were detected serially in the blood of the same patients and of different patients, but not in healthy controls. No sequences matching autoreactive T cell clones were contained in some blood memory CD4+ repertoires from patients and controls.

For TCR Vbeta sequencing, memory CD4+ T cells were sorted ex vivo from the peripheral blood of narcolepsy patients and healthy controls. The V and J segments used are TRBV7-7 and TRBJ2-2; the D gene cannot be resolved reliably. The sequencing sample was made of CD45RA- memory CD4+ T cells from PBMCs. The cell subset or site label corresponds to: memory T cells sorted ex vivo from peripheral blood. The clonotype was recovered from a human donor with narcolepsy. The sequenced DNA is TGTGCCAGCAGCTTAACGTCACCACCGAACACCGGGGAGCTGTTTTTT. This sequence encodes CASSLTSPPNTGELFF.